This note documents a single T cell receptor (beta chain) sequence. The antigen is undetermined. The record originates from a study of shared clonotypes between healthy human individuals. At the level of the study: CD4 naive cells filled three plates per donor, CD4 memory three, CD8 naive two and CD8 memory one. Study findings and constraints: Only blood samples were collected, and tissue repertoires likely differ. When naive CD4 clonotypes were compared across several donors, around 5% were shared. Estimated richness values were generally larger in naive subsets than in memory subsets.

Libraries were prepared by immunoSEQ multiplex PCR; TCRdb keeps only in-frame clonotypes and omits some of them. Found here are approximately 2.4 million clones, more than 90% of them singletons; the top ten hold roughly 0.13%. The CDR3 is 14 residues long. V was trimmed by 1 base and J by 5 bases, leaving 12 bases between them. The germline V gene has CDR1 SGHAT and CDR2 FQNNGV. Sequenced: naive CD4+ T cells sorted from blood. Stated subset: CD45RA+ positively selected. V gene TRBV11-2 combines with J gene TRBJ2-7, with D possibly matching TRBD1 (6 bases). This clonotype originated in a man younger than 35 in good health. As DNA, the CDR3 is TGTGCCAGCAGCTTAGTTCTGAGGGGGAACGAGCAGTACTTC. It yields the protein CASSLVLRGNEQYF.